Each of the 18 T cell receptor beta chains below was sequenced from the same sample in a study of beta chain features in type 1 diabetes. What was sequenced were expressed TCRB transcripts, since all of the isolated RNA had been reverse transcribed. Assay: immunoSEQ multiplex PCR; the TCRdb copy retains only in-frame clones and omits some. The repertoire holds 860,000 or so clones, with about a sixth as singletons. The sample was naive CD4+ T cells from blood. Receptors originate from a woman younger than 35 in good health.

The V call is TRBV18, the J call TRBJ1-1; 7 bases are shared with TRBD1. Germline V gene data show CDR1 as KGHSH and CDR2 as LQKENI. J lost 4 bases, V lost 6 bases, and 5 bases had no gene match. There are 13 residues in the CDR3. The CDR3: CASSEAGGTEAFF. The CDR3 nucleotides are TGTGCCAGCTCGGAAGCAGGGGGCACTGAAGCTTTCTTT.

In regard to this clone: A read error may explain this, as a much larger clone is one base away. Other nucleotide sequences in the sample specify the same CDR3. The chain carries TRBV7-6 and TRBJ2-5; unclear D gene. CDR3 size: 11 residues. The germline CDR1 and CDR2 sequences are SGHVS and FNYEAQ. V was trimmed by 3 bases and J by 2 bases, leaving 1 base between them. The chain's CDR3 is CASSLQETQYF. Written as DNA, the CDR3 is TGTGCCAGCAGCTTGCAAGAGACCCAGTACTTC.

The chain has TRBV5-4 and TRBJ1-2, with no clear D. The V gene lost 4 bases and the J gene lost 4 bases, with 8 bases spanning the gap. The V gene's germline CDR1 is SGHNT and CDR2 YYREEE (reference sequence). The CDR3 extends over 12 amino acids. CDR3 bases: TGTGCCAGCAGCAGTCAATCCTATGGCTACACCTTC. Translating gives CASSSQSYGYTF.

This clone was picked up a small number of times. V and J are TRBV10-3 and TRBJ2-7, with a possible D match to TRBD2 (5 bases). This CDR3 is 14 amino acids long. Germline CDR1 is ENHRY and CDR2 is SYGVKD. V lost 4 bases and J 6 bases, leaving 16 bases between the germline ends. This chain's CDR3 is CAISAGRGRSEQYF. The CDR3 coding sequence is TGTGCCATCAGTGCGGGAAGAGGAAGATCCGAGCAGTACTTC.

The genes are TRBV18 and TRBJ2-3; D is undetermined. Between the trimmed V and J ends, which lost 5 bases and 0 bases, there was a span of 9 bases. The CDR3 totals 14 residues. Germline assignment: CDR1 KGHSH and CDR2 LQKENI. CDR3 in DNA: TGTGCCAGCTCATCCATGACTAGCACAGATACGCAGTATTTT. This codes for CASSSMTSTDTQYF.

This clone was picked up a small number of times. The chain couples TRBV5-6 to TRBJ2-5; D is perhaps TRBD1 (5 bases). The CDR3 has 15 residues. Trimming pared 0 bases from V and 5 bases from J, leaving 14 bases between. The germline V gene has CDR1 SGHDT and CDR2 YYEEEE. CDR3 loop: CASSLEQGGVETQYF. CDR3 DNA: TGTGCCAGCAGCTTGGAGCAGGGTGGGGTGGAGACCCAGTACTTC.

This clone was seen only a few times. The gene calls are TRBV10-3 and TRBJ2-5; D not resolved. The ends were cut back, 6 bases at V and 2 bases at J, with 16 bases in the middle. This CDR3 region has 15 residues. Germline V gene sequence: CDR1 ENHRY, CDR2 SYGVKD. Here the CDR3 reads CAIRPSGGEQETQYF. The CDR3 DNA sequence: TGTGCCATCAGGCCTTCTGGCGGCGAACAAGAGACCCAGTACTTC.

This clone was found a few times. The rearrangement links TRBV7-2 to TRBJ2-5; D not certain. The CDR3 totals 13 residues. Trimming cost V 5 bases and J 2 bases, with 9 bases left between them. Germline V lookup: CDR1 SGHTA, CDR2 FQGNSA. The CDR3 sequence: CASSQFRQETQYF. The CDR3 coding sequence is TGTGCCAGCAGCCAATTTAGGCAAGAGACCCAGTACTTC.

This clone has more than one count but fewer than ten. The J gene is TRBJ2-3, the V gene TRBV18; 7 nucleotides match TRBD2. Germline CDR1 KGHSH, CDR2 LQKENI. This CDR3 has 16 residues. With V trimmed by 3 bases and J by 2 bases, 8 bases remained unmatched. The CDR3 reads CASSPGLVGVTDTQYF. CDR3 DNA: TGTGCCAGCTCACCCGGACTAGTCGGAGTCACAGATACGCAGTATTTT.

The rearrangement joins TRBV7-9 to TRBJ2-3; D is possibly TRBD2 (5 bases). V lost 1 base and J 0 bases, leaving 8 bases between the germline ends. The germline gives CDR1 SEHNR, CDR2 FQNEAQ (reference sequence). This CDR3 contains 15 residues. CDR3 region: CASSLGLTSTDTQYF. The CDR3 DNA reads TGTGCCAGCAGCTTAGGACTAACCAGCACAGATACGCAGTATTTT.

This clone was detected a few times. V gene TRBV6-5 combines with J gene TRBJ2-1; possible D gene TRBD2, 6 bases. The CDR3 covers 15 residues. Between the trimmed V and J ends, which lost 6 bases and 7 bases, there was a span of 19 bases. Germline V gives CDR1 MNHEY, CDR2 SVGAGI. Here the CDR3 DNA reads TGTGCCAGCAGGCCGTCCGGGACTCCGCCTAATGAGCAGTTCTTC. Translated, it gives CASRPSGTPPNEQFF.

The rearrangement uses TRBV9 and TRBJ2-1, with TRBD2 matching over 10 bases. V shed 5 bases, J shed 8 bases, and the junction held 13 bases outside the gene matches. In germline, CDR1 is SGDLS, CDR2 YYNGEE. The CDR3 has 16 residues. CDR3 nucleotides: TGTGCCAGCAGTGCCAAGCGGGAGGGCCGGGTCGATGAGCAGTTCTTC. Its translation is CASSAKREGRVDEQFF.

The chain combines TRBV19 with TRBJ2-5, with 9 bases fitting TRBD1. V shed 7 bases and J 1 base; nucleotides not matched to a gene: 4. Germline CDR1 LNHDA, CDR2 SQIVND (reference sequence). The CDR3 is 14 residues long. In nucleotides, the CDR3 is TGTGCCAGTAAGCCGGGACAGGGCCAAGAGACCCAGTACTTC. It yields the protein CASKPGQGQETQYF.

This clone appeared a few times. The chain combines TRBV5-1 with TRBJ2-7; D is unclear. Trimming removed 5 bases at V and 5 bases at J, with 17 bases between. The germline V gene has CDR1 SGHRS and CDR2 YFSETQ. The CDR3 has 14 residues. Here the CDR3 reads CASRIGAIRDEQYF. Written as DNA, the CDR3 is TGCGCCAGCAGGATCGGAGCTATCCGAGACGAGCAGTACTTC.

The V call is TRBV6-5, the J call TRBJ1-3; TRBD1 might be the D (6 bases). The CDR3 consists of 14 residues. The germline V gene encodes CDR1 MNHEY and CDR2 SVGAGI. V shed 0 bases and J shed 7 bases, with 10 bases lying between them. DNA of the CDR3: TGTGCCAGCAGTTACTCGCGACAGGAGAACACCATATATTTT. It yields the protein CASSYSRQENTIYF.

CDR3 nucleotide sequence: TGTGCCAGCAGCTTCGCTAGCGGGTCCCGGGGGGCCTACGAGCAGTACTTC. Amino acids: CASSFASGSRGAYEQYF. The chain links TRBV7-2 to TRBJ2-7; 8 bases agree with TRBD2. The CDR3 is 17 amino acids. Trimming cost V 3 bases and J 2 bases; bases outside gene matches: 12. CDR1 and CDR2 from the germline V gene are SGHTA and FQGNSA.

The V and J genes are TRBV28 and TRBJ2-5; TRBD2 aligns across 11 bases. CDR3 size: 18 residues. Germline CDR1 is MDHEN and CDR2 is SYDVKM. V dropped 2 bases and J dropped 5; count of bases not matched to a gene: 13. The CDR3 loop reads CASSLRGSGRAVGETQYF. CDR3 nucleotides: TGTGCCAGCAGTTTACGGGGTAGCGGGAGGGCCGTAGGGGAGACCCAGTACTTC.

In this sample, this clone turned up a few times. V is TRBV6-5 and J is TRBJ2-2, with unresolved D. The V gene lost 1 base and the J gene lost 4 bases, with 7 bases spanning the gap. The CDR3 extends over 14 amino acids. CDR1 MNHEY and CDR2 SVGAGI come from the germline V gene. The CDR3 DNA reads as TGTGCCAGCAGTTACTTGGCCACCACCGGGGAGCTGTTTTTT. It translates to CASSYLATTGELFF.